This TCR beta chain was sequenced for a study of CD8 T cells in Susac syndrome. TCR beta from blood CD8+ and CD4+ T cells was sequenced. Stable or active relapsing-remitting multiple sclerosis, untreated and meeting revised McDonald criteria, defined the controls. FACS enriched CD8+ TEMRA cells, while bulk CD8+ and CD4+ were negatively isolated. The CDR3 has 12 residues. Trimming took off 8 bases at V and 6 bases at J, with 17 bases between the two ends. Per the germline V gene, CDR1 is SQVTM and CDR2 is ANQGSEA. Reverse transcription of about 0.5 to 1 ug RNA was carried out with random hexamers. immunoSEQ multiplex PCR amplified TCR beta CDR3 across 54 Vbeta, 13 Jbeta. TCRdb analysed the immunoSEQ multiplex PCR reads with MiXCR anew, one entry per CDR3 protein. The data hold 190,000 or so distinct CDR3 sequences, with roughly 96% observed a single time. In this sample, this clonotype turned up a few times.

Material: CD4+ T cells from PBMCs. The rearrangement links TRBV29-1 to TRBJ2-7, with D perhaps being TRBD1 or TRBD2 (5 bases each). The TCR comes from a human donor with multiple sclerosis. The DNA for the CDR3 is TGCAGCTATGGGGGAGTGCCCGGCGAGCAGTACTTC. Translating it yields CSYGGVPGEQYF.